Included here is one T cell receptor (beta chain) sequence, with context. These data belong to a study of blood T cell repertoires in COVID-19. As for the study in general: There were acute and convalescent COVID-19 samples, and they came from the United States, Italy and Spain. T cells, B-cell-depleted T cells, or PBMCs supplied cDNA or gDNA.

Clones were sequenced by immunoSEQ multiplex PCR, and TCRdb holds only the in-frame ones, with some missing. The table has fewer than 200,000 clones, approximately 84% seen once. Specimen: peripheral blood. This receptor was identified in a man aged 35 to 55 who had recovered from COVID-19.

In nucleotides, the CDR3 is TGTGCCAGCAGTATTCGCGGGGGGCCACGAGGTACCGGGGAGCTGTTTTTT. This gives the protein CASSIRGGPRGTGELFF. J is TRBJ2-2 and V is TRBV6-2 or TRBV6-3, with 8 bases aligning to TRBD2. The CDR3 has 17 residues. Germline V gives CDR1 MNHEY, CDR2 SVGEGT. The V gene end was trimmed by 5 bases and the J gene end by 5 bases; junction bases not matched to a gene: 13.